These T cell receptor beta chains were read from a single sample in a study of T cell responses to AZD1222 COVID-19 vaccine. Here immunoSEQ multiplex PCR was the method, and the copy in TCRdb shows in-frame clones only, minus some. The data hold some 120,000 clones, with approximately 90% observed a single time. Specimen: peripheral blood, collected on day 0 of AZD1222 vaccination. These receptors originate from an adult in good health. The CDR3 runs from the conserved cysteine through the conserved F or W. Each record gives: J gene, D gene, V gene, clone size, CDR3 DNA, CDR3 protein. The D gene is left open where the match is weak. The size entry is marked missing in some rows and otherwise reads once, few, many or a size class.

j_gene: TRBJ1-5; d_gene: TRBD1; v_gene: TRBV27; abundance: NA; CDR3nt: TGTGCCACCAGATTTGGGACAGGGGACGATCAGCCCCAGCATTTT; CDR3aa: CATRFGTGDDQPQHF
j_gene: TRBJ1-3; d_gene: NA; v_gene: TRBV6-5; abundance: NA; CDR3nt: TGTGCCAGCAGTTACCTCCTCCAGGGAGACACCATATATTTT; CDR3aa: CASSYLLQGDTIYF
j_gene: TRBJ1-1; d_gene: NA; v_gene: TRBV11-2; abundance: NA; CDR3nt: TGTGCCAGCAGCCCGGGGCCGGCTTGGTCTGAAGCTTTCTTT; CDR3aa: CASSPGPAWSEAFF
j_gene: TRBJ2-7; d_gene: TRBD1; v_gene: TRBV7-9; abundance: few; CDR3nt: TGTGCCAGCAGCTTCGCGGACAGGGGCGGCTACGAGCAGTACTTC; CDR3aa: CASSFADRGGYEQYF
j_gene: TRBJ2-7; d_gene: TRBD2; v_gene: TRBV28; abundance: NA; CDR3nt: TGTGCCAGCAGAAGGACTAGCGGGATACAGGGCGAGCAGTACTTC; CDR3aa: CASRRTSGIQGEQYF
j_gene: TRBJ2-3; d_gene: NA; v_gene: TRBV5-1; abundance: NA; CDR3nt: TGCGCCAGCAGCCCGGTGGGGCCCCGCGACGGGCGCACAGATACGCAGTATTTT; CDR3aa: CASSPVGPRDGRTDTQYF
j_gene: TRBJ2-1; d_gene: TRBD2; v_gene: TRBV15; abundance: NA; CDR3nt: TGTGCCACCAGCAGAGATTGGGGACTAGCGGGATTCAATGAGCAGTTCTTC; CDR3aa: CATSRDWGLAGFNEQFF
j_gene: TRBJ2-3; d_gene: NA; v_gene: TRBV5-6; abundance: NA; CDR3nt: TGTGCCAGCAGCCCGATTCAGTATGGTGCGGATACGCAGTATTTT; CDR3aa: CASSPIQYGADTQYF
j_gene: TRBJ2-7; d_gene: TRBD2; v_gene: TRBV2; abundance: once; CDR3nt: TGTGCCAGCAGTGAAGAACGGGGACTAGCGTCCAACGAGCAGTACTTC; CDR3aa: CASSEERGLASNEQYF
j_gene: TRBJ1-2; d_gene: NA; v_gene: TRBV2; abundance: NA; CDR3nt: TGTGCCAGCAGTGACGTGGGGTATGGCTACACCTTC; CDR3aa: CASSDVGYGYTF
j_gene: TRBJ1-6; d_gene: TRBD1; v_gene: TRBV2; abundance: NA; CDR3nt: TGTGCCAGCAGTGAAACTACAGGGGATAATTCACCCCTCCACTTT; CDR3aa: CASSETTGDNSPLHF
j_gene: TRBJ1-2; d_gene: NA; v_gene: TRBV3-1/TRBV3-2; abundance: NA; CDR3nt: TGTGCCAGCAGCCAACTCATTGGGGGGTATGGCTACACCTTC; CDR3aa: CASSQLIGGYGYTF
j_gene: TRBJ2-5; d_gene: NA; v_gene: TRBV18; abundance: NA; CDR3nt: TGTGCCAGCTCACCAGGGGCCGAAGAGACCCAGTACTTC; CDR3aa: CASSPGAEETQYF
j_gene: TRBJ2-1; d_gene: TRBD2; v_gene: TRBV5-4; abundance: once; CDR3nt: TGTGCCAGCAGCTTGGTTTCTTTGTACGTAGCGGGGATCTCCTACAATGAGCAGTTCTTC; CDR3aa: CASSLVSLYVAGISYNEQFF
j_gene: TRBJ2-5; d_gene: NA; v_gene: TRBV6-4; abundance: NA; CDR3nt: TGTGCCAGCACCTTAGCTCGGGCCCAAGAGACCCAGTACTTC; CDR3aa: CASTLARAQETQYF
j_gene: TRBJ1-6; d_gene: TRBD1; v_gene: TRBV27; abundance: NA; CDR3nt: TGTGCCAGCAGTTCCCAGGGGGCCCGAGTGAATTCACCCCTCCACTTT; CDR3aa: CASSSQGARVNSPLHF
j_gene: TRBJ1-6; d_gene: TRBD1; v_gene: TRBV2; abundance: once; CDR3nt: TGTGCCAGCAGGCCCGACAGGGGGAATTCACCCCTCCACTTT; CDR3aa: CASRPDRGNSPLHF
j_gene: TRBJ1-2; d_gene: NA; v_gene: TRBV27; abundance: NA; CDR3nt: TGTGCCAGCAGTCCCCTGGATCCAGGTTATGGCTACACCTTC; CDR3aa: CASSPLDPGYGYTF
j_gene: TRBJ2-7; d_gene: TRBD1; v_gene: TRBV19; abundance: once; CDR3nt: TGTGCCAGTAGTAAAACCGGGACAGGAGTTCGCCACGAGCAGTACTTC; CDR3aa: CASSKTGTGVRHEQYF
j_gene: TRBJ2-2; d_gene: NA; v_gene: TRBV13; abundance: NA; CDR3nt: TGTGCCAGCAGCCGCAGGGGGGTCGGGGAGCTGTTTTTT; CDR3aa: CASSRRGVGELFF
j_gene: TRBJ2-3; d_gene: TRBD2; v_gene: TRBV15; abundance: NA; CDR3nt: TGTGCCACCAGCAGAGGACTAGCGCACACAGATACGCAGTATTTT; CDR3aa: CATSRGLAHTDTQYF
j_gene: TRBJ2-1; d_gene: NA; v_gene: TRBV6-1; abundance: NA; CDR3nt: TGTGCCAGCAGTGAAGTAGGAACAGAGTACAATGAGCAGTTCTTC; CDR3aa: CASSEVGTEYNEQFF
j_gene: TRBJ1-2; d_gene: NA; v_gene: TRBV20-1; abundance: once; CDR3nt: TGCAGTGCGAAGGACAACTATGGCTACACCTTC; CDR3aa: CSAKDNYGYTF
j_gene: TRBJ1-1; d_gene: TRBD1; v_gene: TRBV28; abundance: NA; CDR3nt: TGTGCCAGCGGGACGGGACAGCAGAACACTGAAGCTTTCTTT; CDR3aa: CASGTGQQNTEAFF
j_gene: TRBJ1-1; d_gene: NA; v_gene: TRBV7-8; abundance: NA; CDR3nt: TGTGCCAGCAGCTTTACAGGTTCGAACACTGAAGCTTTCTTT; CDR3aa: CASSFTGSNTEAFF
j_gene: TRBJ2-3; d_gene: TRBD1; v_gene: TRBV18; abundance: NA; CDR3nt: TGTGCCAGCTCACCAGACAGGGGCCACACAGATACGCAGTATTTT; CDR3aa: CASSPDRGHTDTQYF
j_gene: TRBJ2-2; d_gene: TRBD2; v_gene: TRBV5-1; abundance: NA; CDR3nt: TGCGCCAGCAGCTTGGAACACCCGACTAGCGGGAGGCTAGTAGGCACCGGGGAGCTGTTTTTT; CDR3aa: CASSLEHPTSGRLVGTGELFF
j_gene: TRBJ2-7; d_gene: NA; v_gene: TRBV2; abundance: NA; CDR3nt: TGTGCCAGCAGAAAGGACTATACATCCTACGAGCAGTACTTC; CDR3aa: CASRKDYTSYEQYF
j_gene: TRBJ2-3; d_gene: NA; v_gene: TRBV30; abundance: NA; CDR3nt: TGTGCCTGGAGGGTCCCCAGCGGAGATACGCAGTATTTT; CDR3aa: CAWRVPSGDTQYF
j_gene: TRBJ1-2; d_gene: NA; v_gene: TRBV5-1; abundance: NA; CDR3nt: TGCGCCAGCAGCCGAGGGGGTCTCGACTATGGCTACACCTTC; CDR3aa: CASSRGGLDYGYTF
j_gene: TRBJ1-1; d_gene: NA; v_gene: TRBV19; abundance: NA; CDR3nt: TGTGCCAGTAGTGTCCGGGGTTTCGGGGACACTGAAGCTTTCTTT; CDR3aa: CASSVRGFGDTEAFF
j_gene: TRBJ2-2; d_gene: TRBD1; v_gene: TRBV5-1; abundance: NA; CDR3nt: TGCGCCAGCAGCGCCGGGACAGGGGGCTCGTACACCGGGGAGCTGTTTTTT; CDR3aa: CASSAGTGGSYTGELFF
j_gene: TRBJ1-5; d_gene: TRBD1; v_gene: TRBV18; abundance: once; CDR3nt: TGTGCCAGCTCTAAGGGGGCCTTTATTGGCAATCAGCCCCAGCATTTT; CDR3aa: CASSKGAFIGNQPQHF
j_gene: TRBJ1-1; d_gene: NA; v_gene: TRBV3-1/TRBV3-2; abundance: NA; CDR3nt: TGTGCCAGCAGCCGACCGAACACTGAAGCTTTCTTT; CDR3aa: CASSRPNTEAFF
j_gene: TRBJ1-5; d_gene: NA; v_gene: TRBV19; abundance: NA; CDR3nt: TGTGCCAGTAGTATAGATGGGGGAGGCAGGGGAAGGGGCCAGCCCCAGCATTTT; CDR3aa: CASSIDGGGRGRGQPQHF
j_gene: TRBJ1-6; d_gene: TRBD1; v_gene: TRBV6-5; abundance: NA; CDR3nt: TGTGCCAGCAGGAACGACAGGGCTGATAATTCACCCCTCCACTTT; CDR3aa: CASRNDRADNSPLHF
j_gene: TRBJ1-5; d_gene: NA; v_gene: TRBV28; abundance: NA; CDR3nt: TGTGCCAGCCACAGTCAGCCCCAGCATTTT; CDR3aa: CASHSQPQHF